These T cell receptor beta chains were read from a single sample in a study of blood T cell repertoires in COVID-19. TCRdb's table, derived via immunoSEQ multiplex PCR, lists solely in-frame clones and lacks some. The sample has about 300,000 clones, approximately 90% seen once. Sequenced sample: peripheral blood. The receptors here all came from a woman between 50 and 59 years old with COVID-19, enrolled during active disease. Both conserved end residues are part of each CDR3. Fields, in order: V gene, clone size, D gene, J gene, CDR3 DNA, CDR3 protein. D genes are given only for firm matches. Where a row states a size, it is once, few, many or the class of an expanded clone; other rows omit it.

TRBV12-3/TRBV12-4,NA,TRBD1,TRBJ2-1,TGTGCCAGCAACAAGGGACAGTACAATGAGCAGTTCTTC,CASNKGQYNEQFF
TRBV11-2,NA,TRBD1,TRBJ2-7,TGTGCCAGCAGCTTAGGAGTGGGCGGACAGGGTGACTACGAGCAGTACTTC,CASSLGVGGQGDYEQYF
TRBV7-2,once,TRBD1,TRBJ2-5,TGTGCCAGCAGCATGGACAGGGGGCGGGTAGAGACCCAGTACTTC,CASSMDRGRVETQYF
TRBV5-5,NA,NA,TRBJ1-4,TGTGCCAGCAGCTTCAGGGGTACTAATGAAAAACTGTTTTTT,CASSFRGTNEKLFF
TRBV6-5,NA,TRBD1,TRBJ2-7,TGTGCCAGCAGTTACTGGCAGGGGGCTGGCGAGCAGTACTTC,CASSYWQGAGEQYF
TRBV29-1,NA,TRBD1,TRBJ2-1,TGCAGCGTCCGACAGGGGACCTCCTACAATGAGCAGTTCTTC,CSVRQGTSYNEQFF
TRBV14,NA,NA,TRBJ2-1,TGTGCCAGCAGCCTAGCCGAGTGGCTTGAGCAGTTCTTC,CASSLAEWLEQFF
TRBV4-1,NA,NA,TRBJ1-5,TGCGCCAGCAGCCAAGGAGGGTATAGCAATCAGCCCCAGCATTTT,CASSQGGYSNQPQHF
TRBV5-1,NA,TRBD1,TRBJ1-1,TGCGCCAGCAGCTTGGGGATGGGGACAGGGAAGAACACTGAAGCTTTCTTT,CASSLGMGTGKNTEAFF
TRBV11-3,NA,TRBD2,TRBJ2-7,TGTGCCAGCAGCTTCGGACTAGCGGGAGGGCCGAAGGAGCAGTACTTC,CASSFGLAGGPKEQYF
TRBV30,NA,NA,TRBJ1-2,TGTGCCTGGGTGGGGCAGGGAATAGGCTACACCTTC,CAWVGQGIGYTF
TRBV27,NA,NA,TRBJ1-2,TGTGCCAGCAAAAGGACAGCCTCTGACTATGGCTACACCTTC,CASKRTASDYGYTF
TRBV4-1,NA,TRBD2,TRBJ2-7,TGCGCCAGCAGCCAAAACGAAGCGGGGGCCTACGAGCAGTACTTC,CASSQNEAGAYEQYF
TRBV2,once,NA,TRBJ2-1,TGTGCCAGCAGTAGAAGAGACAATGAGCAGTTCTTC,CASSRRDNEQFF
TRBV4-2,NA,NA,TRBJ1-5,TGTGCCAGCAGCCCCGCGGCGGATTATAGCAATCAGCCCCAGCATTTT,CASSPAADYSNQPQHF
TRBV4-1,NA,NA,TRBJ2-2,TGCGCCAGCAGCCAAGAAGTATCCAGGGGAACGAACACCGGGGAGCTGTTTTTT,CASSQEVSRGTNTGELFF
TRBV5-4,NA,TRBD2,TRBJ2-2,TGTGCCCTCCGGGACTTACTAGCGGGAGTCCCCGGGGAGCTGTTTTTT,CALRDLLAGVPGELFF
TRBV24-1,once,TRBD1,TRBJ2-3,TGTGCCACCGCTGACAGGGGCCGTCCGGGGCAGTATTTT,CATADRGRPGQYF
TRBV11-2,NA,TRBD1,TRBJ1-2,TGTGCCAGCAGCTTTGACAGGGACAGGGGGCTGGAGGGCTACACCTTC,CASSFDRDRGLEGYTF
TRBV7-9,NA,NA,TRBJ1-2,TGTGCCAGCAGCCCAACGGGAGGGGTCGGGGGAGTTGACTATGGCTACACCTTC,CASSPTGGVGGVDYGYTF
TRBV2,NA,NA,TRBJ2-1,TGTGCCAGCAGCACCTACAATGAGCAGTTCTTC,CASSTYNEQFF
TRBV7-7,NA,NA,TRBJ2-7,TGTGCCAGCAGCTTAATCCAGGGAACGGATAACGATCCACCGAGCTCCTACGAGCAGTACTTC,CASSLIQGTDNDPPSSYEQYF
TRBV9,NA,TRBD1,TRBJ1-4,TGTGCCAGCAGCGTTACCCCCGGGACAGGAGATGAAAAACTGTTTTTT,CASSVTPGTGDEKLFF
TRBV12-2,NA,NA,TRBJ2-3,TGTGCAAGTCGCTTAGCGTTTGGGTCAAACGGGACTAGCGGCACAGATACGCAGTATTTT,CASRLAFGSNGTSGTDTQYF
TRBV2,NA,NA,TRBJ2-7,TGTGCCAGCAGGGTTAAGGGACATCAGACCTACGAGCAGTACTTC,CASRVKGHQTYEQYF
TRBV7-9,once,TRBD1,TRBJ2-1,TGTGCCAGCAGCTTAGGACAGGGCGAAAATGAGCAGTTCTTC,CASSLGQGENEQFF
TRBV7-3,once,TRBD1,TRBJ1-2,TGTGCCAGCAGCTTAAACGGAAGGGGACAGGGGGCTCATGGCTACACCTTC,CASSLNGRGQGAHGYTF
TRBV5-1,NA,TRBD1,TRBJ2-2,TGCGCCAGCAGCCCCCGGCAGGGGGCGTCGAACGGGGAGCTGTTTTTT,CASSPRQGASNGELFF
TRBV6-2/TRBV6-3,NA,TRBD1,TRBJ2-1,TGTGCCAGCAGTTCGGGACAGGGGGCTGATGAGCAGTTCTTC,CASSSGQGADEQFF
TRBV6-6,NA,TRBD1,TRBJ1-2,TGTGCCAGCAGCCTAGAGGACAGGGATTATGGCTACACCTTC,CASSLEDRDYGYTF
TRBV9,NA,TRBD2,TRBJ2-3,TGTGCCAGCAGCGTAGCTTACGGCCTAGCGGACACAGATACGCAGTATTTT,CASSVAYGLADTDTQYF
TRBV11-2,NA,NA,TRBJ2-7,TGTGCCAGCAGCTTAGTAGCTCAAACCTACGAGCAGTACTTC,CASSLVAQTYEQYF
TRBV3-1/TRBV3-2,NA,NA,TRBJ1-4,TGTGCCAGCAGCCAAGGCGCGGGGGCAACTAATGAAAAACTGTTTTTT,CASSQGAGATNEKLFF
TRBV18,NA,NA,TRBJ2-5,TGTGCCAGCTCACCACAGGCCCCGGATCCGGGAGAGACCCAGTACTTC,CASSPQAPDPGETQYF
TRBV29-1,NA,TRBD1,TRBJ1-1,TGCAGCGTTGATAACAGGGGAGATCCCCTCTTT,CSVDNRGDPLF
TRBV19,NA,TRBD1,TRBJ1-2,TGTGCCAGTAGTACTCACGACAGGGGGAACTTGAACTATGGCTACACCTTC,CASSTHDRGNLNYGYTF
TRBV3-1/TRBV3-2,NA,TRBD2,TRBJ2-7,TGTGCCAGCAGCCAGCTAGCGGGAGGGACCTACGAGCAGTACTTC,CASSQLAGGTYEQYF
TRBV9,once,TRBD2,TRBJ2-4,TGTGCCAGCAGCGCTTTAGCGGGAGGGCCCAAAAACATTCAGTACTTC,CASSALAGGPKNIQYF
TRBV15,NA,NA,TRBJ2-6,TGTGCCACCAGCAGAGCCCCACTTGAGGGCGCCGGGGCCAACGTCCTGACTTTC,CATSRAPLEGAGANVLTF
TRBV6-6,NA,NA,TRBJ2-2,TGTGCCGGCGGGTTTTCGGGGAGGAACACCGGGGAGCTGTTTTTT,CAGGFSGRNTGELFF
TRBV9,NA,NA,TRBJ2-3,TGTGCCAGCAGCTCTCGCCTTGCGACTAGCACAGATACGCAGTATTTT,CASSSRLATSTDTQYF
TRBV9,NA,TRBD1,TRBJ1-2,TGTGCCAGCAGCGCTCAGACAGGGGGCGGCTATGGCTACACCTTC,CASSAQTGGGYGYTF
TRBV21-1,NA,NA,TRBJ1-5,TGTGCCAGCAGCAAAGGACAGGCGAGGAGCAATCAGCCCCAGCATTTT,CASSKGQARSNQPQHF
TRBV9,NA,NA,TRBJ2-5,TGTGCCAGCAGCGTAGCAACCGGTCGGCAGGGCCAAGAGACCCAGTACTTC,CASSVATGRQGQETQYF
TRBV28,NA,NA,TRBJ1-5,TGTGCCAGCAGTTTATGGACACCTATCAATCAGCCCCAGCATTTT,CASSLWTPINQPQHF
TRBV3-1/TRBV3-2,NA,NA,TRBJ1-2,TGTGCCAGCAGCCAAGACCAGTACTATGGCTACACCTTC,CASSQDQYYGYTF
TRBV4-1,NA,TRBD2,TRBJ2-1,TGCGCCAGCAGCCAGGATCTAGCGGGAGGTCGGAATGAGCAGTTCTTC,CASSQDLAGGRNEQFF
TRBV7-9,NA,TRBD1,TRBJ1-6,TGTGCCAGCAGTCGAGACAGGGGGGATTCACCCCTCCACTTT,CASSRDRGDSPLHF
TRBV7-9,NA,TRBD2,TRBJ2-1,TGTGCCAGCAGCCCTCTAGCGGGAGTAACCTACAATGAGCAGTTCTTC,CASSPLAGVTYNEQFF
TRBV25-1,NA,TRBD1,TRBJ2-7,TGTGCCAGCAGTGATCGGGGACAGGGGCCTCTCGGGCAGTACTTC,CASSDRGQGPLGQYF
TRBV29-1,NA,NA,TRBJ1-1,TGCAGCGTTGAATCCGGGGGGCGCGGATATATGAACACTGAAGCTTTCTTT,CSVESGGRGYMNTEAFF
TRBV12-5,once,NA,TRBJ2-7,TGTGCTAGTGGTTTGGTACTCTACGAGCAGTACTTC,CASGLVLYEQYF
TRBV11-3,once,TRBD1,TRBJ2-1,TGTGCCAGCAGCTTACGGACAGGCGTGAGCAATGAGCAGTTCTTC,CASSLRTGVSNEQFF
TRBV5-3,NA,TRBD1,TRBJ2-1,TGTGCCAGAAGCTTGGTGTCAGGGGGCCCCGTACACAATGAGCAGTTCTTC,CARSLVSGGPVHNEQFF
TRBV7-2,NA,TRBD1,TRBJ1-3,TGTGCCAGCACCCCGGGACAGAGAAACACCATATATTTT,CASTPGQRNTIYF
TRBV2,NA,TRBD2,TRBJ2-2,TGTGCCAGCAGCGCCCCCCGGACTAGGTTTATTGTCGGGGAGCTGTTTTTT,CASSAPRTRFIVGELFF
TRBV2,once,TRBD1,TRBJ1-1,TGTGCCAGCGGGACAGAATTGAACACTGAAGCTTTCTTT,CASGTELNTEAFF
TRBV9,NA,NA,TRBJ1-1,TGTGCCAGCAGCCCGGGGGGTGTGACTGAAGCTTTCTTT,CASSPGGVTEAFF